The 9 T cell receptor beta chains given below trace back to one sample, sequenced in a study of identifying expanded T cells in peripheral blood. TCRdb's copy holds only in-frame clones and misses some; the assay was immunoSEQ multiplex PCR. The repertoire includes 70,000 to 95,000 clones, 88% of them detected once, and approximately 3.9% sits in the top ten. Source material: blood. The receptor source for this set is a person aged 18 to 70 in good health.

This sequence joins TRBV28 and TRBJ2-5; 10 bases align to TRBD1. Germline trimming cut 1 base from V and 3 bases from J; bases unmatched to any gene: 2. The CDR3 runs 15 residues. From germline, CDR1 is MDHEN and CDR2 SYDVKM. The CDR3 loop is CASSLFGTGEETQYF. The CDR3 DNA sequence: TGTGCCAGCAGTTTATTTGGGACAGGGGAAGAGACCCAGTACTTC.

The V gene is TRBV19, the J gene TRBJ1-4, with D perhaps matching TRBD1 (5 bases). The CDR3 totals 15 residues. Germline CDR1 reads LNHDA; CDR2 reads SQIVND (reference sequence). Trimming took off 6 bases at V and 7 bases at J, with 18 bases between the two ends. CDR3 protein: CASRGEGLSSEKLFF. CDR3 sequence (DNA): TGTGCCAGTAGAGGGGAAGGGCTGTCGAGTGAAAAACTGTTTTTT.

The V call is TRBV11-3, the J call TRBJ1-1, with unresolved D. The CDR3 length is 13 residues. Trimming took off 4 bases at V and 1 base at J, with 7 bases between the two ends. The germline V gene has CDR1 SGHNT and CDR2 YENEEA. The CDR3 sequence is CASSSSGNTEAFF. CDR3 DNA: TGTGCCAGCAGCTCCTCAGGGAACACTGAAGCTTTCTTT.

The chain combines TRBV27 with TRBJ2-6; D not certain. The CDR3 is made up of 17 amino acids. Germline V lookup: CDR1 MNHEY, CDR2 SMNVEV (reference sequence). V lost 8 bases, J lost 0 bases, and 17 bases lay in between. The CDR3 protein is CASAALGVTSGANVLTF. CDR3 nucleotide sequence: TGTGCCAGCGCCGCCCTTGGGGTTACCTCTGGGGCCAACGTCCTGACTTTC.

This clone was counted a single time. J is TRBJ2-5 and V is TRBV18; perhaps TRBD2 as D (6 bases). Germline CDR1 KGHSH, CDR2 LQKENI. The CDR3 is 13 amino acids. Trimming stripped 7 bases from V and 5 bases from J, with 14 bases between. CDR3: CASFAGPGETQYF. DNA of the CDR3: TGTGCCAGCTTCGCGGGACCCGGGGAGACCCAGTACTTC. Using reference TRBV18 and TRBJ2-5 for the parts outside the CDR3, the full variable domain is NAGVMQNPRHLVRRRGQEARLRCSPMKGHSHVYWYRQLPEEGLKFMVYLQKENIIDESGMPKERFSAEFPKEGPSILRIQQVVRGDSAAYFCASFAGPGETQYFGPGTRLLVL.

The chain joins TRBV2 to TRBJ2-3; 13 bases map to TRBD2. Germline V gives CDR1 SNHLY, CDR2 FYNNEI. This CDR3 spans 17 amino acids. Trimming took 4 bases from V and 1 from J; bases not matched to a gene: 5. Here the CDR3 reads CASSGLAGGLRTDTQYF. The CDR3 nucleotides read TGTGCCAGCAGTGGACTAGCGGGAGGTCTGCGCACAGATACGCAGTATTTT. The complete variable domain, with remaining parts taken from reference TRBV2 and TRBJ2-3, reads EPEVTQTPSHQVTQMGQEVILRCVPISNHLYFYWYRQILGQKVEFLVSFYNNEISEKSEIFDDQFSVERPDGSNFTLKIRSTKLEDSAMYFCASSGLAGGLRTDTQYFGPGTRLTVL.

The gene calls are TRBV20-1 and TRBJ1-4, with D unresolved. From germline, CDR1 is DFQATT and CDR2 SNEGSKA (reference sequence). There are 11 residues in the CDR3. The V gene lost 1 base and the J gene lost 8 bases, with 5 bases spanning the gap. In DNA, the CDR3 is TGCAGTGCTAGAGTGGGCGAAAAACTGTTTTTT. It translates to CSARVGEKLFF.

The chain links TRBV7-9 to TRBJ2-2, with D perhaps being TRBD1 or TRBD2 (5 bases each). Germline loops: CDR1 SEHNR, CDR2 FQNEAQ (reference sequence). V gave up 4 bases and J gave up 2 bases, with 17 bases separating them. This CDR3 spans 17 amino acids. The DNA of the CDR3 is TGTGCCAGCAGCTCCCCCGCCCGGGACGTAAACACCGGGGAGCTGTTTTTT. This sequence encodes CASSSPARDVNTGELFF.

The CDR3 region has the DNA TGTGCCAGCAGTTTAGGACAGGGCGAAGAATTGAAACAGCCCCAGCATTTT. Translation: CASSLGQGEELKQPQHF. This sequence joins TRBV28 and TRBJ1-5; 8 bases fit TRBD1. CDR1 and CDR2 (germline): MDHEN, SYDVKM. Trimming took 2 bases from V and 7 from J; bases not matched to a gene: 13. This CDR3 is built from 17 residues.